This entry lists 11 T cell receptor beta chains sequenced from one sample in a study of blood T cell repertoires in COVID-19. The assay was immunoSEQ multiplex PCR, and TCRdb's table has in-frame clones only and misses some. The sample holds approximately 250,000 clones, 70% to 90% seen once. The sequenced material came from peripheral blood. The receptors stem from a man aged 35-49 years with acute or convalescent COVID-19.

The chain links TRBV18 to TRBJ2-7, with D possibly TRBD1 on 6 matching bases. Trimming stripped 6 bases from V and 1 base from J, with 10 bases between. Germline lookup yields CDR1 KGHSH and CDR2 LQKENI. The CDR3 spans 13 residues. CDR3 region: CASSGDTSYEQYF. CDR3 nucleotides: TGTGCCAGCTCTGGGGACACTTCCTACGAGCAGTACTTC.

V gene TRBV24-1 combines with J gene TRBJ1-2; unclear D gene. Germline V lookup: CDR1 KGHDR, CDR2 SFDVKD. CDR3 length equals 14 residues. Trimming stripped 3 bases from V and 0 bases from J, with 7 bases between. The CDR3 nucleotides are TGTGCCACCAGTGATGCGGGAGCTAACTATGGCTACACCTTC. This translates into CATSDAGANYGYTF.

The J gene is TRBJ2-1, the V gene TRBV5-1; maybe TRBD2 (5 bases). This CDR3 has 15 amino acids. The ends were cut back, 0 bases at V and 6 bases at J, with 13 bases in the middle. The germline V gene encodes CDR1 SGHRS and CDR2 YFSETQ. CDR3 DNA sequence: TGCGCCAGCAGCTTGGTCGGGGAAGCAGGCAATGAGCAGTTCTTC. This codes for CASSLVGEAGNEQFF.

The CDR3 is CASSISGTANYGYTF. The DNA of the CDR3 is TGTGCCAGTAGTATTAGCGGGACTGCTAACTATGGCTACACCTTC. This chain connects TRBV19 to TRBJ1-2, with D perhaps matching TRBD1 (5 bases). This CDR3 has 15 residues. The V end lost 3 bases, the J end lost 0 bases, and 11 bases lay between the germline ends. Per the germline V gene, CDR1 is LNHDA and CDR2 is SQIVND (reference sequence). Drawing the rest from reference TRBV19 and TRBJ1-2, the complete variable domain is DGGITQSPKYLFRKEGQNVTLSCEQNLNHDAMYWYRQDPGQGLRLIYYSQIVNDFQKGDIAEGYSVSREKKESFPLTVTSAQKNPTAFYLCASSISGTANYGYTFGSGTRLTVV.

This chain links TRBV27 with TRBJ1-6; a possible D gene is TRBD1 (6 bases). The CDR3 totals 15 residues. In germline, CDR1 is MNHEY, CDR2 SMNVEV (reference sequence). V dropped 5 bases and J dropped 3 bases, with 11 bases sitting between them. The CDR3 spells CASSPRTDYNSPLHF. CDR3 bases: TGTGCCAGCAGTCCCAGGACAGACTATAATTCACCCCTCCACTTT.

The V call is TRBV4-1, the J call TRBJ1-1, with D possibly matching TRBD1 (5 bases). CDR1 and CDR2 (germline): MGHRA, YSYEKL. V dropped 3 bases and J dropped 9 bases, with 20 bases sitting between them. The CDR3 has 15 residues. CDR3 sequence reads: CASSQERGGPYQAFF. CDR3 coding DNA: TGCGCCAGCAGCCAGGAACGGGGGGGACCATACCAAGCTTTCTTT.

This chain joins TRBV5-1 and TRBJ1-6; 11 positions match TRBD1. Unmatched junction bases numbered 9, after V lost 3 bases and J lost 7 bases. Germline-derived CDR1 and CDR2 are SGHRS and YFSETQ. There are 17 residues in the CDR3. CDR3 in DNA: TGCGCCAGCAGCTCGGGACAGGGGGATCTGCGGAATTCACCCCTCCACTTT. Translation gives CASSSGQGDLRNSPLHF.

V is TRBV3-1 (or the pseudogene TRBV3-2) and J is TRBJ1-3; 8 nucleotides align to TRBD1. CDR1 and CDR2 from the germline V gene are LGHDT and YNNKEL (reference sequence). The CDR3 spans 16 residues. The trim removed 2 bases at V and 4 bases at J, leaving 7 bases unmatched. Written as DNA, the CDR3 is TGTGCCAGCAGCCAATACATCCAGGGGGCCGGAAACACCATATATTTT. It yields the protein CASSQYIQGAGNTIYF.

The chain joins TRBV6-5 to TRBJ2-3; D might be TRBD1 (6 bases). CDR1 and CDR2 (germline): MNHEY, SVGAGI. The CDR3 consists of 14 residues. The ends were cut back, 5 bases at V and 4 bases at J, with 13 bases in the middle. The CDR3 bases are TGTGCCAGCAGTCCCTCGGACAGACCAGATACGCAGTATTTT. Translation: CASSPSDRPDTQYF.

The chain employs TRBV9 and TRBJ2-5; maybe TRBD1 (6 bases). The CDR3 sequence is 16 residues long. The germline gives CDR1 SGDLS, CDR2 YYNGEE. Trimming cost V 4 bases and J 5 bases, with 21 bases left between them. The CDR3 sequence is CASSLEGTPSSETQYF. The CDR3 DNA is TGTGCCAGCAGCCTAGAAGGGACACCATCTTCGGAGACCCAGTACTTC.

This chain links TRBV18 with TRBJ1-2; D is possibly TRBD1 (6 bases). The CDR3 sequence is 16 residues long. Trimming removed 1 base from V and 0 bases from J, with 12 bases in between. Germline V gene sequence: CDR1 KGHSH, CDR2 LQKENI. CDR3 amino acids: CASSPQVGQSNYGYTF. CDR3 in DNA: TGTGCCAGCTCACCACAGGTTGGACAGTCTAACTATGGCTACACCTTC. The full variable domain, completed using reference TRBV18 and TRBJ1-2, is NAGVMQNPRHLVRRRGQEARLRCSPMKGHSHVYWYRQLPEEGLKFMVYLQKENIIDESGMPKERFSAEFPKEGPSILRIQQVVRGDSAAYFCASSPQVGQSNYGYTFGSGTRLTVV.